A single sample gave rise to the 20 T cell receptor beta chains below, sequenced in a study of T cell responses to AZD1222 COVID-19 vaccine. Profiling relied on immunoSEQ multiplex PCR, and the TCRdb table lists in-frame clones only, not all of them. The sample records 45,000 to 70,000 clones, more than 70% being singletons. The input for sequencing was peripheral blood, taken 28 days after the second AZD1222 dose. These receptors originate from an adult who received the AZD1222 COVID-19 vaccine.

The chain recombines TRBV7-2 with TRBJ1-5; D remains ambiguous. Trimming stripped 4 bases from V and 0 bases from J, with 7 bases between. Germline CDR1 SGHTA, CDR2 FQGNSA. This CDR3 is 14 amino acids long. This CDR3 reads CASSSQYSNQPQHF. The CDR3 coding sequence is TGTGCCAGCAGCTCACAGTATAGCAATCAGCCCCAGCATTTT. The complete variable domain, with remaining parts taken from reference TRBV7-2 and TRBJ1-5, reads GAGVSQSPSNKVTEKGKDVELRCDPISGHTALYWYRQSLGQGLEFLIYFQGNSAPDKSGLPSDRFSAERTGGSVSTLTIQRTQQEDSAVYLCASSSQYSNQPQHFGDGTRLSIL.

This clone was picked up one time. The rearrangement joins TRBV19 to TRBJ2-2; perhaps TRBD1 as D (6 bases). Germline lookup yields CDR1 LNHDA and CDR2 SQIVND (reference sequence). The CDR3 spans 16 residues. With 3 bases removed from V and 2 bases from J, the gap between germline ends came to 13 bases. This CDR3 reads CASSIDYRANTGELFF. CDR3 nucleotides: TGTGCCAGTAGTATTGATTACAGGGCTAACACCGGGGAGCTGTTTTTT.

V and J are TRBV19 and TRBJ2-2; D perhaps matches TRBD2 (6 bases). Deletions cut 10 bases from V and 0 bases from J, with 24 bases between. The length of the CDR3 is 18 residues. Germline-derived CDR1 and CDR2 are LNHDA and SQIVND (reference sequence). The CDR3 bases are TGTGCCACCTCGAAAGGGCGGTTGGGCGGGACGAACACCGGGGAGCTGTTTTTT. It translates to CATSKGRLGGTNTGELFF.

Concerning this clone itself: Relative to the germline gene, one junction end is altered; a read error may explain this. The chain links TRBV2 to TRBJ2-7, with TRBD1 matching over 7 bases. There are 10 residues in the CDR3. Germline-derived CDR1 and CDR2 are SNHLY and FYNNEI. The CDR3 DNA reads as TGTGCCAGCAGCCCGGGACAGTGGAGCTTC. Translating it yields CASSPGQWSF.

This chain uses TRBV4-3 with TRBJ2-4; D ambiguous. This CDR3 spans 14 amino acids. V gave up 2 bases and J gave up 8 bases, with 13 bases separating them. Germline loops: CDR1 LGHNA, CDR2 YSLEER. CDR3 sequence: CASSQTRPGYIQYF. CDR3 DNA sequence: TGCGCCAGCAGCCAAACCAGGCCGGGTTACATTCAGTACTTC.

CDR3 amino acids: CAWSFWQTGNTIYF. The CDR3 nucleotides read TGTGCCTGGAGTTTTTGGCAAACTGGAAACACCATATATTTT. The rearrangement links TRBV30 to TRBJ1-3; no firm D call. The CDR3 is 14 residues long. Between the trimmed V and J ends, which lost 2 bases and 2 bases, there was a span of 10 bases. Germline CDR1 reads GTSNPN; CDR2 reads SVGIG (reference sequence).

The V call is TRBV5-1, the J call TRBJ1-1, with D possibly TRBD1 on 6 matching bases. CDR3 size: 15 residues. CDR1 is SGHRS and CDR2 is YFSETQ in the germline V gene. Trimming took off 5 bases at V and 5 bases at J, with 19 bases between the two ends. The CDR3 DNA sequence: TGCGCCAGCAGGCCCGGGACATGGGAGGAAACTGAAGCTTTCTTT. Translation gives CASRPGTWEETEAFF.

The chain uses TRBV24-1 and TRBJ2-3, with D hard to call. Germline CDR1 KGHDR, CDR2 SFDVKD. This CDR3 comprises 14 residues. V lost 5 bases to trimming and J lost 2 bases, with 10 bases between them. CDR3 coding DNA: TGTGCCACCAGTGTTTCGAACCCCACAGATACGCAGTATTTT. Its translation: CATSVSNPTDTQYF.

CDR3 DNA: TGTGCCAGCACCCGGGGGGGGCTCTATGTGGCTCGATATGGCTACACCTTC. This gives the protein CASTRGGLYVARYGYTF. The chain employs TRBV7-8 and TRBJ1-2, with TRBD1 as a possible D gene (6 bases). Germline CDR1 reads SGHVS; CDR2 reads FQNEAQ. V lost 7 bases and J lost 5, with 26 bases in between. The CDR3 has 17 residues.

This clone was observed a single time. The genes are TRBV27 and TRBJ2-5; D ambiguous. CDR3 length equals 12 residues. CDR1 is MNHEY, CDR2 SMNVEV, per germline (reference sequence). V shed 7 bases and J shed 4 bases, with 10 bases lying between them. CDR3 in amino acids: CASNALGETQYF. CDR3 DNA sequence: TGTGCCAGCAACGCCCTAGGAGAGACCCAGTACTTC.

The chain has TRBV5-1 and TRBJ2-5; weak D call: TRBD2 (5 bases). Looked up from germline, CDR1 is SGHRS and CDR2 is YFSETQ. V was pared by 5 bases and J by 2 bases, with 10 bases between. CDR3 length: 13 residues. CDR3 protein: CASRASLQETQYF. In DNA, the CDR3 is TGCGCCAGCAGGGCTAGCTTACAAGAGACCCAGTACTTC. Drawing the rest from reference TRBV5-1 and TRBJ2-5, the complete variable domain is KAGVTQTPRYLIKTRGQQVTLSCSPISGHRSVSWYQQTPGQGLQFLFEYFSETQRNKGNFPGRFSGRQFSNSRSEMNVSTLELGDSALYLCASRASLQETQYFGPGTRLLVL.

The V call is TRBV5-1, the J call TRBJ2-5; 7 nucleotides agree with TRBD2. This CDR3 contains 14 residues. Germline V gene sequence: CDR1 SGHRS, CDR2 YFSETQ. Trimming at V came to 5 bases and at J to 5 bases, leaving 9 bases not matched to a gene. The chain's CDR3 is CASRRAGVGETQYF. CDR3 DNA: TGCGCCAGCAGAAGGGCGGGAGTCGGGGAGACCCAGTACTTC.

The chain carries TRBV13 and TRBJ2-7; D is unresolved. Germline loops: CDR1 PRHDT, CDR2 FYEKMQ (reference sequence). Trimming stripped 5 bases from V and 3 bases from J, with 11 bases between. This CDR3 region has 13 residues. CDR3 nucleotides: TGTGCCAGCAGCCTCGGACCGGGCTACGAGCAGTACTTC. It translates to CASSLGPGYEQYF.

The table lists this clone with a count of one. The chain is built from TRBV5-1 and TRBJ2-2; D is uncertain. This CDR3 contains 16 residues. Germline lookup yields CDR1 SGHRS and CDR2 YFSETQ. V was clipped by 2 bases and J by 4 bases, with 15 bases between them. CDR3 residues: CASSFDGHRGTGELFF. The CDR3 bases are TGCGCCAGCAGCTTTGACGGGCACCGCGGCACCGGGGAGCTGTTTTTT. The entire variable domain, with the rest obtained from reference TRBV5-1 and TRBJ2-2, is as follows: KAGVTQTPRYLIKTRGQQVTLSCSPISGHRSVSWYQQTPGQGLQFLFEYFSETQRNKGNFPGRFSGRQFSNSRSEMNVSTLELGDSALYLCASSFDGHRGTGELFFGEGSRLTVL.

The V call is TRBV19, the J call TRBJ1-4; D ambiguous. Germline loops: CDR1 LNHDA, CDR2 SQIVND (reference sequence). The CDR3 totals 11 residues. V was pared by 3 bases and J by 14 bases, with 10 bases between. CDR3 DNA sequence: TGTGCCAGTAGTATGGGAATCGGCCTGTTTTTT. Amino acid sequence: CASSMGIGLFF.

This rearrangement joins TRBV19 to TRBJ1-1; D unclear. The CDR3 sequence is 15 residues long. Deletions cut 7 bases from V and 1 base from J, with 16 bases between. The germline V gene has CDR1 LNHDA and CDR2 SQIVND (reference sequence). The DNA of the CDR3 is TGTGCCAGTACCACCCCAAGTCAAGCGAACACTGAAGCTTTCTTT. This sequence encodes CASTTPSQANTEAFF.

The chain is built from TRBV6-5 and TRBJ2-7, with 9 positions matching TRBD1. CDR1 is MNHEY, CDR2 SVGAGI, per germline. This CDR3 has 14 residues. With V trimmed by 5 bases and J by 2 bases, 4 bases remained unmatched. Written as DNA, the CDR3 is TGTGCCAGCAGTAGGGACAGGGCGACCTACGAGCAGTACTTC. It codes for CASSRDRATYEQYF.

This clone was found once. The V and J genes are TRBV3-1 (or the pseudogene TRBV3-2) and TRBJ1-3, with D unresolved. Trimming took off 0 bases at V and 0 bases at J, with 12 bases between the two ends. From germline, CDR1 is LGHDT and CDR2 YNNKEL (reference sequence). The CDR3 totals 17 residues. CDR3 region: CASSQEAQGYSGNTIYF. The DNA for the CDR3 is TGTGCCAGCAGCCAAGAAGCACAAGGATACTCTGGAAACACCATATATTTT.

The rearrangement links TRBV5-1 to TRBJ1-5; perhaps TRBD1 as D (5 bases). With 4 bases removed from V and 0 bases from J, the gap between germline ends came to 11 bases. CDR3 size: 15 residues. CDR1 is SGHRS, CDR2 YFSETQ, per germline. The CDR3 loop is CASSAGEYSNQPQHF. CDR3 in DNA: TGCGCCAGCAGCGCGGGGGAATATAGCAATCAGCCCCAGCATTTT.

V and J are TRBV5-8 and TRBJ1-5; tentatively, D is TRBD1 (6 bases). V was clipped by 3 bases and J by 3 bases, with 7 bases between them. The CDR3 runs to 13 residues. Germline assignment: CDR1 SGHTS and CDR2 YDEGEE. CDR3 sequence: CASSYRDNQPQHF. CDR3 bases: TGTGCCAGCAGCTACAGGGACAATCAGCCCCAGCATTTT. Together with reference TRBV5-8 and TRBJ1-5, the CDR3 gives the full variable domain: EAGVTQSPTHLIKTRGQQATLRCSPISGHTSVYWYQQALGLGLQFLLWYDEGEERNRGNFPPRFSGRQFPNYSSELNVNALELEDSALYLCASSYRDNQPQHFGDGTRLSIL.